This TCR beta chain was identified in a study of blood T cell repertoires in COVID-19. Study information: The study drew acute and convalescent COVID-19 samples from the United States, Italy and Spain. In each case, the material was cDNA or gDNA derived from T cells, B-cell-depleted T cells, or PBMCs.

Seattle researchers signed up patients amid active infection and tracked them longitudinally. This clone was seen a few times. The CDR3 spans 15 residues. V was pared by 2 bases and J by 0 bases, with 8 bases between. CDR1 is SEHNR and CDR2 is FQNEAQ in the germline V gene (reference sequence). Original methodology: Reference gene primers were amplified, and this amplification served to estimate nucleated cell counts. The method was immunoSEQ multiplex PCR; TCRdb's version includes in-frame clones alone and lacks a portion of them. D and trimming come from the DNA, and the V and J calls and clone size come from that table. The sample shows approximately 46,000 clones, approximately 80% of them seen only once.

The chain has TRBV7-9 and TRBJ2-1; no clear D gene. This TCR derives from a woman aged 80 or older with COVID-19, enrolled during active disease. Sample: peripheral blood. CDR3 residues: CASSLSVSSYNEQFF. Written as DNA, the CDR3 is TGTGCCAGCAGCTTATCGGTGAGCTCCTACAATGAGCAGTTCTTC.